The TCR beta chain described here comes from a study of regulatory T cells in long-lasting Graves disease. Time point specified: newly diagnosed GD, antithyroid drugs for less than 3 months. RNA isolated from PBMCs was used to make the TCR library. Arm-PCR of CDR3 regions and iRepertoire HTBI primers were the basis on which TCR beta libraries were built. TCRdb re-called the multiplex PCR reads with MiXCR, one entry per CDR3 protein. The sample contains fewer than 550,000 distinct CDR3 sequences, 15% to 20% of which appear only once. The sample was also reused in another study, on T cells in Graves' hyperthyroidism and ophthalmopathy.

The specimen comprised peripheral blood mononuclear cells (PBMCs), sampled at new diagnosis, from a patient treated with antithyroid drugs. The sequence was collected from a woman in her forties or fifties with Graves disease.

The CDR3 nucleotides are TGCGCCAGCAGTTTTCAGGGGGCCCTAAATCAGCCCCAGCATTTT. Its translation: CASSFQGALNQPQHF. The genes are TRBV5-1 and TRBJ1-5; TRBD1 matches at 8 bases. The V gene's germline CDR1 is SGHRS and CDR2 YFSETQ. Trimming at V came to 5 bases and at J to 4 bases, leaving 8 bases not matched to a gene. The CDR3 contains 15 residues.